This is a list of T cell receptor beta chains from one sample in a study of blood T cell repertoires in COVID-19. TCRdb's table, derived via immunoSEQ multiplex PCR, lists solely in-frame clones and lacks some. The data show 150,000 to 200,000 clones, roughly 84% seen once. Sequenced sample: PBMCs or T cells enriched from blood (not recorded which). The receptor source for this set is a human donor with acute COVID-19. The donor label of this sample is uncertain. CDR3s include the opening cysteine and the closing phenylalanine or tryptophan. D genes are given only for firm matches. Some rows mark clone size as missing; the rest say once, few, many or name a class of expanded clone.

J: TRBJ2-3; D: TRBD2; size: -; V: TRBV11-2; CDR3: CASSSLLSGGHTDTQYF; DNA: TGTGCCAGCAGCTCCCTCCTTAGCGGGGGCCACACAGATACGCAGTATTTT
J: TRBJ1-3; D: -; size: -; V: TRBV4-1; CDR3: CASSQDLAGNTIYF; DNA: TGCGCCAGCAGCCAAGACCTCGCTGGAAACACCATATATTTT
J: TRBJ2-3; D: TRBD1; size: -; V: TRBV24-1; CDR3: CATSDLAGGRGDTQYF; DNA: TGTGCCACCAGTGATCTGGCAGGGGGCCGCGGAGATACGCAGTATTTT
J: TRBJ2-1; D: TRBD1; size: -; V: TRBV7-8; CDR3: CASRRSRTGGINEQFF; DNA: TGTGCCAGCAGGCGTTCCCGCACAGGGGGCATCAATGAGCAGTTCTTC
J: TRBJ1-6; D: -; size: -; V: TRBV11-2; CDR3: CASSFPIRGPGDSPLHF; DNA: TGTGCCAGCAGCTTCCCCATCCGGGGCCCGGGAGATTCACCCCTCCACTTT
J: TRBJ1-5; D: TRBD1; size: few; V: TRBV18; CDR3: CASSPPGQGNQPQHF; DNA: TGTGCCAGCTCACCACCGGGACAGGGGAACCAGCCCCAGCATTTT
J: TRBJ2-7; D: -; size: -; V: TRBV29-1; CDR3: CSVGEDEQYF; DNA: TGCAGCGTGGGGGAGGACGAGCAGTACTTC
J: TRBJ1-5; D: -; size: -; V: TRBV21-1; CDR3: CASSKGGLRGDLQQPQHF; DNA: TGTGCCAGCAGCAAGGGAGGGTTGAGGGGTGATTTGCAGCAGCCCCAGCATTTT
J: TRBJ1-1; D: -; size: -; V: TRBV13; CDR3: CASSSPRGLRTEAFF; DNA: TGTGCCAGCAGCTCCCCCCGGGGGTTGCGGACTGAAGCTTTCTTT
J: TRBJ1-2; D: -; size: -; V: TRBV2; CDR3: CARQGAGGGYTF; DNA: TGTGCCAGACAGGGTGCCGGGGGGGGCTACACCTTC
J: TRBJ1-2; D: TRBD1; size: -; V: TRBV30; CDR3: CAWIGTGLGYGYTF; DNA: TGTGCCTGGATAGGGACAGGGCTAGGTTATGGCTACACCTTC
J: TRBJ2-3; D: TRBD2; size: -; V: TRBV6-5; CDR3: CASSPLGASGSTQYF; DNA: TGTGCCAGCAGCCCCCTCGGTGCTAGCGGTTCTACGCAGTATTTT
J: TRBJ2-3; D: TRBD2; size: -; V: TRBV7-2; CDR3: CASVPGGPTDTQYF; DNA: TGTGCCAGCGTCCCGGGGGGGCCAACAGATACGCAGTATTTT
J: TRBJ1-2; D: -; size: -; V: TRBV9; CDR3: CASSVSPGVKGYTF; DNA: TGTGCCAGCAGCGTATCCCCCGGGGTCAAGGGCTACACCTTC
J: TRBJ2-1; D: -; size: -; V: TRBV20-1; CDR3: CSASVTGPKQFF; DNA: TGCAGTGCTAGTGTAACAGGGCCTAAGCAGTTCTTC
J: TRBJ2-3; D: TRBD2; size: once; V: TRBV7-3; CDR3: CASSLGLAGVDTQYF; DNA: TGTGCCAGCAGCTTAGGACTAGCGGGGGTAGATACGCAGTATTTT
J: TRBJ2-1; D: TRBD2; size: -; V: TRBV11-1; CDR3: CASSSRVGLADEQFF; DNA: TGTGCCAGCAGCTCTCGGGTGGGACTAGCGGATGAGCAGTTCTTC
J: TRBJ1-1; D: TRBD1; size: -; V: TRBV11-2; CDR3: CASSLAPLRTGEEVTEAFF; DNA: TGTGCCAGCAGCTTAGCGCCCCTTCGGACAGGGGAAGAGGTCACTGAAGCTTTCTTT
J: TRBJ1-6; D: TRBD1; size: -; V: TRBV10-3; CDR3: CATRTGIGNSPLHF; DNA: TGTGCCACTCGGACAGGGATTGGTAATTCACCCCTCCACTTT
J: TRBJ1-2; D: TRBD1; size: -; V: TRBV4-2; CDR3: CASSHDRGNYGYTF; DNA: TGTGCCAGCAGCCATGACAGGGGGAACTATGGCTACACCTTC
J: TRBJ2-3; D: -; size: -; V: TRBV7-2; CDR3: CASSPRGALGTQYF; DNA: TGTGCCAGCAGCCCCCGGGGGGCCTTAGGTACGCAGTATTTT
J: TRBJ2-3; D: -; size: -; V: TRBV12-3/TRBV12-4; CDR3: CASRLGGPDTQYF; DNA: TGTGCCAGCAGGCTAGGGGGACCAGATACGCAGTATTTT
J: TRBJ2-7; D: TRBD1; size: once; V: TRBV2; CDR3: CASSEGQGVSYEQYF; DNA: TGTGCCAGCAGTGAGGGACAGGGAGTCTCCTACGAGCAGTACTTC
J: TRBJ1-2; D: TRBD1; size: -; V: TRBV12-5; CDR3: CASGLVPPPGGFDNGYTF; DNA: TGTGCTAGTGGTTTGGTACCCCCCCCAGGGGGCTTCGATAATGGCTACACCTTC
J: TRBJ2-7; D: -; size: -; V: TRBV21-1; CDR3: CASGETSGGSDEQYF; DNA: TGTGCCAGCGGGGAGACTAGCGGGGGTTCCGACGAGCAGTACTTC
J: TRBJ2-1; D: TRBD1; size: -; V: TRBV4-3; CDR3: CASSLSRGLFNEQFF; DNA: TGCGCCAGCAGCCTTTCCAGGGGGCTTTTCAATGAGCAGTTCTTC
J: TRBJ2-5; D: -; size: -; V: TRBV4-1; CDR3: CASSQGRSGWTQYF; DNA: TGCGCCAGCAGCCAAGGCCGGTCGGGATGGACCCAGTACTTC
J: TRBJ2-7; D: -; size: -; V: TRBV9; CDR3: CASSPRDLSYEQYF; DNA: TGTGCCAGCAGCCCTCGGGATCTCTCCTACGAGCAGTACTTC
J: TRBJ2-3; D: -; size: -; V: TRBV30; CDR3: CAWSVQDLPDTQYF; DNA: TGTGCCTGGAGTGTACAGGATCTCCCAGATACGCAGTATTTT
J: TRBJ1-4; D: TRBD1; size: -; V: TRBV18; CDR3: CASSVDRGEEKLFF; DNA: TGTGCCAGCTCAGTGGACAGGGGAGAGGAAAAACTGTTTTTT
J: TRBJ2-3; D: TRBD1; size: -; V: TRBV29-1; CDR3: CSAPEGQGLTDTQYF; DNA: TGCAGCGCCCCCGAGGGACAGGGGCTCACAGATACGCAGTATTTT
J: TRBJ2-3; D: TRBD2; size: -; V: TRBV30; CDR3: CAWSQRGFSTDTQYF; DNA: TGTGCCTGGAGCCAGCGGGGCTTCAGCACAGATACGCAGTATTTT
J: TRBJ2-5; D: -; size: -; V: TRBV5-6; CDR3: CASSLDSHEETQYF; DNA: TGTGCCAGCAGCTTGGACAGCCACGAAGAGACCCAGTACTTC
J: TRBJ2-5; D: TRBD1; size: -; V: TRBV24-1; CDR3: CATSDLPGQGRETQYF; DNA: TGTGCCACCAGTGATTTGCCGGGACAGGGGAGAGAGACCCAGTACTTC
J: TRBJ1-4; D: TRBD1; size: -; V: TRBV6-5; CDR3: CASRGLGTGGEKLFF; DNA: TGTGCCAGCAGAGGTCTAGGGACAGGTGGAGAAAAACTGTTTTTT
J: TRBJ2-3; D: TRBD1; size: -; V: TRBV9; CDR3: CASSARDRGLADTQYF; DNA: TGTGCCAGCAGCGCGCGGGACAGGGGGTTGGCAGATACGCAGTATTTT
J: TRBJ2-3; D: TRBD2; size: -; V: TRBV9; CDR3: CASSARSGGMSTDTQYF; DNA: TGTGCCAGCAGCGCAAGGAGCGGGGGGATGAGCACAGATACGCAGTATTTT
J: TRBJ2-2; D: -; size: -; V: TRBV19; CDR3: CASSIGGADGELFF; DNA: TGTGCCAGTAGTATTGGGGGGGCCGACGGGGAGCTGTTTTTT
J: TRBJ2-5; D: -; size: -; V: TRBV4-1; CDR3: CASSPQSGEETQYF; DNA: TGCGCCAGCAGCCCCCAGAGCGGCGAAGAGACCCAGTACTTC
J: TRBJ2-3; D: TRBD2; size: -; V: TRBV6-4; CDR3: CASSSGGGTDTQYF; DNA: TGTGCCAGCAGTAGCGGGGGAGGCACAGATACGCAGTATTTT
J: TRBJ2-5; D: -; size: -; V: TRBV9; CDR3: CASSVGGGQETQYF; DNA: TGTGCCAGCAGCGTAGGGGGGGGCCAGGAGACCCAGTACTTC
J: TRBJ2-3; D: TRBD1; size: -; V: TRBV4-1; CDR3: CASSQDRAQGANTQYF; DNA: TGCGCCAGCAGCCAAGATAGGGCCCAGGGGGCAAATACGCAGTATTTT
J: TRBJ1-5; D: -; size: -; V: TRBV3-1/TRBV3-2; CDR3: CASSRKIESQPQHF; DNA: TGTGCCAGCAGCCGCAAAATCGAGTCTCAGCCCCAGCATTTT
J: TRBJ2-5; D: -; size: -; V: TRBV7-8; CDR3: CASRKQSAQETQYF; DNA: TGTGCCAGCAGAAAACAGAGTGCCCAAGAGACCCAGTACTTC